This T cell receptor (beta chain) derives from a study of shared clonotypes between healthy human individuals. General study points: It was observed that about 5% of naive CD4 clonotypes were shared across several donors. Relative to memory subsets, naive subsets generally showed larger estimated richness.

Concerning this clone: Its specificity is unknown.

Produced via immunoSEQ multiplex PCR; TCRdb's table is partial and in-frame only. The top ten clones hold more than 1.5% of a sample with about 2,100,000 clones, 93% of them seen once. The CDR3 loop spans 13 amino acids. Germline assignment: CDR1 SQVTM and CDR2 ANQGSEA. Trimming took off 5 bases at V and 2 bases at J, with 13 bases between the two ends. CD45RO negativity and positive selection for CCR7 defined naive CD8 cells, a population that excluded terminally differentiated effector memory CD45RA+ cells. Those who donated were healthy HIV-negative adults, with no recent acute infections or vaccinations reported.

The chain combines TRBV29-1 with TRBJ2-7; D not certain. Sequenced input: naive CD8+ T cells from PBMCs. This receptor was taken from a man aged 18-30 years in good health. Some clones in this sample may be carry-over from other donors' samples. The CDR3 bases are TGCAGCGTTTTGGGTGACGGACCCTACGAGCAGTACTTC. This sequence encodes CSVLGDGPYEQYF.